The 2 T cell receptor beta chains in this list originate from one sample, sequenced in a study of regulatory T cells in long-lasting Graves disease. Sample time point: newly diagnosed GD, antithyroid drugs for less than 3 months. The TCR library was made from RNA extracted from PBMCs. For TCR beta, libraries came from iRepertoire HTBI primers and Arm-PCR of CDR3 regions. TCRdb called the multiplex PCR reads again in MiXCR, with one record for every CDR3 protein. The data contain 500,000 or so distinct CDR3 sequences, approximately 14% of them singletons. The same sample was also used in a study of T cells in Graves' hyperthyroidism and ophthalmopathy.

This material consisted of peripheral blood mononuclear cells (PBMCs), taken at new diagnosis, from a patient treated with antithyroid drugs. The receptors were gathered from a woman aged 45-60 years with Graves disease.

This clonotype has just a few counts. The CDR3 region is CASSPSGRYPDTQYF. The CDR3 DNA follows: TGTGCCAGCAGCCCCTCCGGGAGGTACCCAGATACGCAGTATTTT. This rearrangement joins TRBV3-1 to TRBJ2-3; 7 positions match TRBD2. After removal of 4 bases from V and 4 bases from J, the junction contained 8 bases not matched to a gene. CDR1 and CDR2 from the germline V gene are LGHDT and YNNKEL (reference sequence). The CDR3 sequence is 15 residues long.

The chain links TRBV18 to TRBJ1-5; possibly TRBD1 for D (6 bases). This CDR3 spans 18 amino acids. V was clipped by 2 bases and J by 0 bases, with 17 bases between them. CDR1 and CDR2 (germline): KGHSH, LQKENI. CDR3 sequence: CASSPTTGPLYSNQPQHF. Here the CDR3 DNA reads TGTGCCAGCTCACCAACAACAGGGCCCCTATATAGCAATCAGCCCCAGCATTTT.